The entry that follows covers one TCR beta chain sequence. Per the original methods: Estimates of nucleated cell counts were drawn from the amplification of reference gene primers. Using immunoSEQ multiplex PCR, the repertoire was profiled, and TCRdb retains in-frame clones only, with some absent. V, J and clone size derive from that table, while D and trimming were established from the DNA sequence. The sample includes tens of thousands of clones, around 82% of them seen just once. This entry belongs to a study of blood T cell repertoires in COVID-19. Study background: The United States, Italy and Spain provided the acute and convalescent COVID-19 samples. PBMCs, B-cell-depleted T cells, or T cells were the source of the cDNA or gDNA that made up the material.

The sample was peripheral blood. The clonotype originates from a human donor in a cohort sampled during active COVID-19.

CDR3 coding DNA: TGTGCCAGCAGTTACCGGTACGAGCAGTACTTC. It specifies CASSYRYEQYF. The chain couples TRBV6-6 to TRBJ2-7; D not resolved. The germline V and J ends were trimmed by 2 bases and 4 bases, with 3 bases remaining between them. Per germline, CDR1 MNHNY and CDR2 SVGAGI (reference sequence). The CDR3 is 11 residues long.